This paragraph covers one T cell receptor beta chain sequence. The antigen remains unidentified. These data come from a study of T-cell memory formation after mild COVID-19. Broader study findings: Clones that contracted from day 15 to 85 were balanced CD4/CD8, while later expanders leaned CD4+.

The V gene's germline CDR1 is SGDLS and CDR2 YYNGEE. Trimming at V came to 4 bases and at J to 1 base, leaving 5 bases not matched to a gene. The CDR3 consists of 15 residues. Constant-segment primers were used for 5'RACE, and the resulting TCR alpha and TCR beta cDNA libraries carried sample barcodes and UMIs. TCRdb re-called the 5' RACE reads with MiXCR, one entry per CDR3 protein. The repertoire consists of around 450,000 distinct CDR3 sequences, with around 24% occurring once and the leading ten covering 7% to 9.5%. The source material was PBMCs or a T cell subset sorted from them (not recorded which). This chain joins TRBV9 and TRBJ1-2; 9 bases agree with TRBD1. The receptor was isolated from an adult woman who had mild COVID-19 (a few samples of this study predate the infection). Cell type and time point are not known. The chain's CDR3 is CASSSWDRDNYGYTF. The CDR3 bases are TGTGCCAGCAGCTCCTGGGACAGGGATAACTATGGCTACACCTTC.